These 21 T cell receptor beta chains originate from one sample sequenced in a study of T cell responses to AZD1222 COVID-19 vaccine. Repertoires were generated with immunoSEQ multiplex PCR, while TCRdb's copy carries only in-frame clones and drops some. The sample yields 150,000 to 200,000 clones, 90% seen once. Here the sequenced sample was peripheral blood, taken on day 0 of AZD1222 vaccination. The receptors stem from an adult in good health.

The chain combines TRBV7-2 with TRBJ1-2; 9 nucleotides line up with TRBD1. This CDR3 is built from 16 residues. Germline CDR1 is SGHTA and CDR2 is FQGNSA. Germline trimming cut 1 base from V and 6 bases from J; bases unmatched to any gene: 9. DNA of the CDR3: TGTGCCAGCAGCTTAGGAGCCGGGACAGGGAGGGATGGCTACACCTTC. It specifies CASSLGAGTGRDGYTF.

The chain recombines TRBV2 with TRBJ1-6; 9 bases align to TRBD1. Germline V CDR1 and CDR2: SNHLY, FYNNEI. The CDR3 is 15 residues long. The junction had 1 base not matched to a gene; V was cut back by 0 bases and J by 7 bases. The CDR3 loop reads CASSEAGTGNSPLHF. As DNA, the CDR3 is TGTGCCAGCAGTGAAGCCGGGACAGGGAATTCACCCCTCCACTTT.

For the CDR3, the DNA is TGCGCCAGCAGCCAGGAGACAGAAATCTCTGGAAACACCATATATTTT. Residues: CASSQETEISGNTIYF. The chain carries TRBV4-3 and TRBJ1-3; maybe TRBD1 (5 bases). The germline gives CDR1 LGHNA, CDR2 YSLEER. V shed 3 bases and J shed 0 bases, with 12 bases lying between them. This CDR3 region has 16 residues.

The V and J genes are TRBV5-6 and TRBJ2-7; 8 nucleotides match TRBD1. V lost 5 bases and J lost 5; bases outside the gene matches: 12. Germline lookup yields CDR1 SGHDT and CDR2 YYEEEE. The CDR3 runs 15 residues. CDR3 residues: CASRGTGQGSDEQYF. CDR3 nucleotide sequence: TGTGCCAGCAGGGGGACCGGACAGGGTTCTGACGAGCAGTACTTC.

The CDR3 coding sequence is TGTGCCAGCAGCCCGGACAGGGTCTATGGCTACACCTTC. Its protein is CASSPDRVYGYTF. The V call is TRBV7-2, the J call TRBJ1-2; 8 positions agree with TRBD1. This CDR3 spans 13 amino acids. The V and J ends lost 5 bases and 4 bases, in that order; junction bases with no gene match: 3. From germline, CDR1 is SGHTA and CDR2 FQGNSA.

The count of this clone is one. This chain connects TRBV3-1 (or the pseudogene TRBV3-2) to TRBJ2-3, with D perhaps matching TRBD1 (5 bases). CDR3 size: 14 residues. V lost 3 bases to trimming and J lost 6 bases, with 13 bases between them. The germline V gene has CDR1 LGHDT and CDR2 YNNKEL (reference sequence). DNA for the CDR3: TGTGCCAGCAGCCACACCTCGAAGGGGGATACGCAGTATTTT. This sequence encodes CASSHTSKGDTQYF.

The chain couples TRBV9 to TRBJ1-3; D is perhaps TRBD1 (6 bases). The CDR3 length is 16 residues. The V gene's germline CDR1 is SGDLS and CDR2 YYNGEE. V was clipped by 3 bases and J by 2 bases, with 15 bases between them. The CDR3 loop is CASSDQPGQAGNTIYF. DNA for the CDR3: TGTGCCAGCAGCGACCAACCGGGACAAGCTGGAAACACCATATATTTT.

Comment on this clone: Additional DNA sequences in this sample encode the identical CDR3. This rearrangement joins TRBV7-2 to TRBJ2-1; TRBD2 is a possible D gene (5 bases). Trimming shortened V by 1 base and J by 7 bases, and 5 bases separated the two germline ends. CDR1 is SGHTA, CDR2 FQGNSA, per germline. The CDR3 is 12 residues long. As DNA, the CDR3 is TGTGCCAGCAGCTTAGAGCGGAATGAGCAGTTCTTC. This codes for CASSLERNEQFF.

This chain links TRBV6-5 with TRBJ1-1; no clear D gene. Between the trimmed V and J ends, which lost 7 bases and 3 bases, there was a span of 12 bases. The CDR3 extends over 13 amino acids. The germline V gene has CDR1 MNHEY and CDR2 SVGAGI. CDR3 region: CASINPADTEAFF. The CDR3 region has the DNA TGTGCCAGCATCAACCCGGCAGACACTGAAGCTTTCTTT.

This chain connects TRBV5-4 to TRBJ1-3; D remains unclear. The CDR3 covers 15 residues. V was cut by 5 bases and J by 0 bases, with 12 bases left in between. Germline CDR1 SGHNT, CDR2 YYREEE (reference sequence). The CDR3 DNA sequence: TGTGCCAGCAGTTTTCCGGGCCCCTCTGGAAACACCATATATTTT. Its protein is CASSFPGPSGNTIYF.

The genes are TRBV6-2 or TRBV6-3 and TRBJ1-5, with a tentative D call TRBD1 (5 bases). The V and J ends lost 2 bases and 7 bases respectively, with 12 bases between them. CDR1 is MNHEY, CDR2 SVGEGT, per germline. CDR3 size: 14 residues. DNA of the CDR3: TGTGCCAGCAGTTACGACAGAGAAAACCAGCCCCAGCATTTT. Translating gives CASSYDRENQPQHF.

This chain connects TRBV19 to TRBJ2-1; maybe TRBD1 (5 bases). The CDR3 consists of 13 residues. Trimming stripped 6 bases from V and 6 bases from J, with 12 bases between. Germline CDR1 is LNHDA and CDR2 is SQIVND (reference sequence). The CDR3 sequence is CASSVARVNEQFF. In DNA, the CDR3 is TGTGCCAGTAGCGTTGCCAGGGTCAATGAGCAGTTCTTC.

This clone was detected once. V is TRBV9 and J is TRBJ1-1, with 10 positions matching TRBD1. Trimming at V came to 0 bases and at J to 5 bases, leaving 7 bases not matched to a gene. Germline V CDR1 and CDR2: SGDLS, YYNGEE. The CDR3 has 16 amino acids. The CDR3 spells CASSVASRTGGTEAFF. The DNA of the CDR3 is TGTGCCAGCAGCGTAGCTTCGCGGACAGGGGGAACTGAAGCTTTCTTT.

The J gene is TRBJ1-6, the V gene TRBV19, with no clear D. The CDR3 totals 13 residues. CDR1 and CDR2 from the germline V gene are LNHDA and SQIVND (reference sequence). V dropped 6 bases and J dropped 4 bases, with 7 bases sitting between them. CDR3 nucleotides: TGTGCCAGTAGCGGGCTATATAATTCACCCCTCCACTTT. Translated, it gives CASSGLYNSPLHF.

The CDR3 loop reads CASRRELNTGELFF. In DNA form, the CDR3 reads TGTGCCAGTAGGAGGGAACTAAACACCGGGGAGCTGTTTTTT. The rearrangement joins TRBV19 to TRBJ2-2; TRBD2 might be the D (5 bases). V shed 6 bases and J shed 2 bases, with 10 bases lying between them. CDR1 LNHDA and CDR2 SQIVND come from the germline V gene (reference sequence). This CDR3 region has 14 residues.

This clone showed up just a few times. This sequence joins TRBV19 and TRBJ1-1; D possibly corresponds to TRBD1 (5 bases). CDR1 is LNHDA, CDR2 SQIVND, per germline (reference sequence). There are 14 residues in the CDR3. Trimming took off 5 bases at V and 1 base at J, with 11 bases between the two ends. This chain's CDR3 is CASSANTGNTEAFF. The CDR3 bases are TGTGCCAGTAGTGCCAACACAGGGAACACTGAAGCTTTCTTT. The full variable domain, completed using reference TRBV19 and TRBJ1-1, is DGGITQSPKYLFRKEGQNVTLSCEQNLNHDAMYWYRQDPGQGLRLIYYSQIVNDFQKGDIAEGYSVSREKKESFPLTVTSAQKNPTAFYLCASSANTGNTEAFFGQGTRLTVV.

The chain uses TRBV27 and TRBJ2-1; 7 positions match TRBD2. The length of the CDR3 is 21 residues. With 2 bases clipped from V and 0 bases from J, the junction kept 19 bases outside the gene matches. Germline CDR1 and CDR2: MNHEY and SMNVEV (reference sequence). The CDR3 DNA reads TGTGCCAGCAGTTTAAGGAGGGTGGGGCGGGGGACCCCGAGCTCCTACAATGAGCAGTTCTTC. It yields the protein CASSLRRVGRGTPSSYNEQFF.

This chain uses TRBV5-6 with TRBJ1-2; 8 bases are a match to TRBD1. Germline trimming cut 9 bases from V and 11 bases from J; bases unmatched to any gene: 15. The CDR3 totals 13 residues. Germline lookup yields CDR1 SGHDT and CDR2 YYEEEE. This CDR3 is CATSPGGQDIYTF. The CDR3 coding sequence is TGTGCCACATCCCCAGGGGGCCAGGACATTTACACCTTC. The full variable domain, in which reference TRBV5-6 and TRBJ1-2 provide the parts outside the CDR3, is DAGVTQSPTHLIKTRGQQVTLRCSPKSGHDTVSWYQQALGQGPQFIFQYYEEEERQRGNFPDRFSGHQFPNYSSELNVNALLLGDSALYLCATSPGGQDIYTFGSGTRLTVV.

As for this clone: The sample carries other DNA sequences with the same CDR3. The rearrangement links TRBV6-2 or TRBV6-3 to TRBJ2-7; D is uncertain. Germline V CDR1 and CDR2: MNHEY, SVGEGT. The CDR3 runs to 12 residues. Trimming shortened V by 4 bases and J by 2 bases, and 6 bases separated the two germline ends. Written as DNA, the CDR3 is TGTGCCAGCAGTTCCCGGGCCTACGAGCAGTACTTC. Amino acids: CASSSRAYEQYF.

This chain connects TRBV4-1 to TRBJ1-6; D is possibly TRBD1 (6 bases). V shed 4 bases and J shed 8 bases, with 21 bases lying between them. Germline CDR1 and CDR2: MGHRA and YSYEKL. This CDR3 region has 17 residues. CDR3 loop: CASSLTRGLGSDSPLHF. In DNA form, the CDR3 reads TGCGCCAGCAGCCTTACCAGGGGTCTGGGATCGGATTCACCCCTCCACTTT.

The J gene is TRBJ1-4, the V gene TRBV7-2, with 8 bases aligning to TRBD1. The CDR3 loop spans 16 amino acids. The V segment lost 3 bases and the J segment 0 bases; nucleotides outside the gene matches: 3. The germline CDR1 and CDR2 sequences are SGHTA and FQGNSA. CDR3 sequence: CASSLTGASTNEKLFF. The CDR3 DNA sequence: TGTGCCAGCAGCTTGACAGGGGCCTCAACTAATGAAAAACTGTTTTTT.